This TCR beta chain was retrieved from a study of molecular identifiers for immune sequencing clone quantification. TCRdb independently ran MiXCR on the PCR reads; one entry per CDR3 protein. This table holds around 480,000 distinct CDR3 sequences, roughly 26% found once. The source is a human donor in good health. Some libraries in this study had Jurkat cell RNA spiked in. The specimen sequenced was naive CD8+ T cells from blood, with Jurkat cell RNA spiked in. The subset was: FACS-sorted CD8+CD4-CCR7+CD45RA+ naive T cells.

The CDR3 DNA reads as TGTGCCAGCAGCTTGGTAGCCAGACCCTACGAGCAGTACTTC. This codes for CASSLVARPYEQYF. The genes are TRBV5-4 and TRBJ2-7; D remains ambiguous. The germline CDR1 and CDR2 sequences are SGHNT and YYREEE (reference sequence). The CDR3 totals 14 residues. The germline V and J ends were trimmed by 0 bases and 2 bases, with 9 bases remaining between them.